The T cell receptor (beta chain) described here comes from a study of vaccination and CD4 T cells after COVID-19. Study information: With nine mild cases and one severe, convalescent patients were SARS-CoV-2 positive by nasal swab PCR.

The Oncomine TCR Beta short-read assay generated sequence data from the DNA of cultured CD4+ T cells. TCRdb passed the PCR reads through MiXCR, listing each CDR3 protein once. Of about 25,000 distinct CDR3 sequences listed, 30% are singletons. Specified time point: late sampling 161 to 241 days after vaccination in a few convalescent patients. Treatment specified: roughly ten-day PBMC culture with coronavirus spike peptide pools or control peptides (ViraFEST assay). Peptide pools at 9.5 to 10 ug/ml and IL-2 at approximately 11 IU/ml were added to cultures of roughly 2.2 million PBMCs per well. The CDR3 length is 14 residues. Trimming cost V 5 bases and J 6 bases, with 15 bases left between them. Looked up from germline, CDR1 is SGHVS and CDR2 is FQNEAQ. This clonotype came up once. The antigen is not known.

The source is a human donor who had recovered from COVID-19. This rearrangement joins TRBV7-8 to TRBJ2-3; D gene unclear. The sample in question was CD4+ T cells from blood, cultured in vitro, obtained about 7 months after SARS-CoV-2 vaccination. This chain's CDR3 is CASSVTPGFDTQYF. The CDR3 region has the DNA TGTGCCAGCAGCGTCACCCCCGGGTTTGATACGCAGTATTTT.